The entry below describes one TCR beta chain. Its antigen remains unidentified. Broader study findings: Tumor-infiltrating Treg TCR alpha and beta sequences overlapped most with tumor naive CD4+ T cells, then blood naive.

V shed 2 bases and J shed 2 bases, with 19 bases lying between them. Germline V gives CDR1 DFQATT, CDR2 SNEGSKA (reference sequence). There are 17 residues in the CDR3. After constant-region reverse-primer amplification, full-length variable regions underwent semi-nested PCR with Nested Universal Primer A. In TCRdb, the 5' RACE reads were re-called with MiXCR into one record per CDR3 protein. The table lists tens of thousands of distinct CDR3 sequences, around 28% of them singletons. This sequence originates from a female donor with breast cancer. The gene calls are TRBV20-1 and TRBJ2-1, with D perhaps TRBD2 (6 bases). Sequenced material: tumor-infiltrating memory CD4+ T cells sorted from the breast tumor. Specified subset: memory CD4+ T cells, CD4+CD45RO+CD25-. The CDR3 loop is CSARIGSGGLTYNEQFF. DNA for the CDR3: TGCAGTGCTAGAATCGGGAGTGGGGGACTTACCTACAATGAGCAGTTCTTC.